These T cell receptor beta chains were read from a single sample in a study of cytomegalovirus exposure and HLA in healthy donors. Some clones are missing from TCRdb's copy, which holds only in-frame ones; the method was immunoSEQ multiplex PCR. The data show roughly 50,000 clones, about 81% seen once. Sequenced input: PBMCs. The receptors stem from a man aged 25 to 40 in good health and CMV-seropositive. The CDR3 runs from the conserved cysteine through the conserved F or W. A D gene is named only where the DNA matches it firmly. The size field is filled for only some rows; it gives once, few, many or a size class.

d_call	clone_size	j_call	v_call	cdr3_nt	cdr3_aa
.	few	TRBJ2-3	TRBV10-3	TGTGCCATCAGTGAGCGCGGCGGCTCTAGCACAGATACGCAGTATTTT	CAISERGGSSTDTQYF
TRBD2	.	TRBJ2-3	TRBV19	TGTGCCAGTAGTTTCGGACTAGCGGGGGGGATCTACACAGATACGCAGTATTTT	CASSFGLAGGIYTDTQYF
.	.	TRBJ1-5	TRBV28	TGTGCCAGCAGTAGATCCGGGATTGAGGTAAGAGGCTATCAGCCCCAGCATTTT	CASSRSGIEVRGYQPQHF
.	.	TRBJ1-5	TRBV6-1	TGTGCCAGCAGCGGACAGCAGAATCAGCCCCAGCATTTT	CASSGQQNQPQHF
.	once	TRBJ1-5	TRBV29-1	TGCAGCGTGGCCACCGCCGGGGATAGCAATCAGCCCCAGCATTTT	CSVATAGDSNQPQHF
.	.	TRBJ2-1	TRBV9	TGTGCCAGCAGCGCCGATGGGCAGGCTCCCTCTTACAATGAGCAGTTCTTC	CASSADGQAPSYNEQFF
TRBD1	.	TRBJ2-2	TRBV27	TGTGCCAGCAGTTTGACCATAGGGACAGGGGTGTCCGGGGAGCTGTTTTTT	CASSLTIGTGVSGELFF
.	few	TRBJ2-7	TRBV4-1	TGCGCCAGCAGCCTGGTGGGCAGTACGGCCTACGAGCAGTACTTC	CASSLVGSTAYEQYF
.	.	TRBJ1-5	TRBV7-2	TGTGCCAGCAGCTTATTCAGAACTAGCAATCAGCCCCAGCATTTT	CASSLFRTSNQPQHF
.	.	TRBJ1-2	TRBV15	TGTGCCACCAGCAGAGTGGCAGGGCTGCAGGAGGGCTACACCTTC	CATSRVAGLQEGYTF
TRBD1	.	TRBJ1-4	TRBV2	TGCGCCAGCAGGGGGGGGGCCCACAATGAAAAACTGTTTTTT	CASRGGAHNEKLFF
.	.	TRBJ2-1	TRBV14	TGTGCCAGCAGCCTAACTAGCTCTGAGCAGTTCTTC	CASSLTSSEQFF
.	.	TRBJ2-3	TRBV5-1	TGCGCCAGCAGCGGACCCTCCGGGACACACACAGATACGCAGTATTTT	CASSGPSGTHTDTQYF
TRBD2	.	TRBJ2-5	TRBV9	TGTGCCAGCAGCATAAGCGGGGTAGGGGAGACCCAGTACTTC	CASSISGVGETQYF
TRBD2	.	TRBJ2-5	TRBV4-1	TGCGCCAGCAGCCAAGGTCCTAGCGGGGGGACGAAGACCCAGTACTTC	CASSQGPSGGTKTQYF
.	.	TRBJ1-1	TRBV5-4	TGTGCCAGCAGCTCCCGGCGGGGGAGCTTGAACACTGAAGCTTTCTTT	CASSSRRGSLNTEAFF
.	.	TRBJ1-2	TRBV27	TGTGCCAGCAGAGAGGGCAGACTTAACTATGGCTACACCTTC	CASREGRLNYGYTF
TRBD1	.	TRBJ2-2	TRBV19	TGTGCCAGTAAAAAGGGGGCTAACACCGGGGAGCTGTTTTTT	CASKKGANTGELFF
.	.	TRBJ2-5	TRBV20-1	TGCAGTGCCCTCTTCGGTCCCCCGTACTTC	CSALFGPPYF
.	few	TRBJ1-1	TRBV2	TGTGCCAGCAGTGAAAACTGGGGGCAGTGGGCTTTCTTT	CASSENWGQWAFF
TRBD1	.	TRBJ1-6	TRBV25-1	TGTGCCAGCAGTAGAGGACAGGGTCCCCACCACTTT	CASSRGQGPHHF
TRBD1	.	TRBJ1-2	TRBV19	TGTGCCAGTAGCCGACCGGACAGGGCCTATGGCTACACCTTC	CASSRPDRAYGYTF
.	.	TRBJ1-2	TRBV5-4	TGTGCCAGCAGCCATCCCTACAGGGACTATGGCTACACCTTC	CASSHPYRDYGYTF
TRBD1	few	TRBJ1-6	TRBV6-5	TGTGCCAGCAACGAGGGACAGGGAATTAATTCACCCCTCCACTTT	CASNEGQGINSPLHF
TRBD2	.	TRBJ2-7	TRBV29-1	TGCAGCGCCGGGAGGGTTAGGGCTTCCTTCGACTTGGAGCAGTACTTC	CSAGRVRASFDLEQYF
.	.	TRBJ2-1	TRBV2	TGTGCCAGCAGTCCCCTCGATGAGCAGTTCTTC	CASSPLDEQFF
.	.	TRBJ2-3	TRBV7-2	TGTGCCAGCAGACCCGCAGGGTATGGCACAGATACGCAGTATTTT	CASRPAGYGTDTQYF
.	.	TRBJ2-5	TRBV5-8	TGTGCCAGCAGCTTGTATGGGCCCAGGACCCAGTACTTC	CASSLYGPRTQYF
.	.	TRBJ1-6	TRBV4-1	TGCGCCAGCAGCCAAGGACAGCCGAGTATGAATAATTCACCCCTCCACTTT	CASSQGQPSMNNSPLHF
TRBD1	.	TRBJ2-7	TRBV6-1	TGTGCCAGCAGTGGGGGACAGGGGATGATCTACGAGCAGTACTTC	CASSGGQGMIYEQYF
TRBD1	.	TRBJ1-2	TRBV6-5	TGTGCCAGCAGTTACTCGATTACAGGGGGAAACTATGGCTACACCTTC	CASSYSITGGNYGYTF
TRBD1	.	TRBJ1-6	TRBV30	TGTGCCTGGATCAGCAGGGGGCCTTTTGATTCACCCCTCCACTTT	CAWISRGPFDSPLHF
.	few	TRBJ1-1	TRBV7-3	TGTGCCAGCAGCTTAGAGGCGCAACTGAACACTGAAGCTTTCTTT	CASSLEAQLNTEAFF
.	.	TRBJ1-5	TRBV7-9	TGTGCCAGCAGCCCCCCCGGCAATCAGCCCCAGCATTTT	CASSPPGNQPQHF
TRBD1	.	TRBJ1-4	TRBV7-2	TGTGCCAGCAGCTTAGCGGGGACAGGCTTAGAAAAACTGTTTTTT	CASSLAGTGLEKLFF
.	.	TRBJ2-7	TRBV18	TGTGCCAGCTCCCCGAGGTCCTACGAGCAGTACTTC	CASSPRSYEQYF
TRBD1	.	TRBJ2-1	TRBV5-6	TGTGCCAGCAGCCTGGGGGACAGGGGGCCAAACAATGAGCAGTTCTTC	CASSLGDRGPNNEQFF
.	.	TRBJ2-2	TRBV7-6	TGTGCCAGCAGCTTAGTTACGGGGGTGAACACCGGGGAGCTGTTTTTT	CASSLVTGVNTGELFF
TRBD1	once	TRBJ1-2	TRBV5-1	TGCGCCAGCAGCTTGACCGGGACAGGGGACTTAAGGGGCTACACCTTC	CASSLTGTGDLRGYTF
TRBD1	.	TRBJ1-3	TRBV4-1	TGCGCCAGCAGCCGCGGACAGGTAGTAGACACCATATATTTT	CASSRGQVVDTIYF
.	.	TRBJ1-1	TRBV18	TGTGCCAGCTCACGCATGAACCGGGGGACGAACACTGAAGCTTTCTTT	CASSRMNRGTNTEAFF
TRBD1	.	TRBJ2-7	TRBV28	TGTGCCAGCAGTACTAACATCGGGACAGGGGGCGCCTACTACGAGCAGTACTTC	CASSTNIGTGGAYYEQYF
TRBD2	.	TRBJ2-3	TRBV7-8	TGTGCCAGCAGCTTAGTCGCTAGCGGGGGGGCAATAGATACGCAGTATTTT	CASSLVASGGAIDTQYF
.	few	TRBJ1-4	TRBV2	TGTGCCAGCAGTGTAGAGCTTATTGAAAAACTGTTTTTT	CASSVELIEKLFF
.	.	TRBJ2-3	TRBV29-1	TGCAGCGTGGACTATAGCACAGATACGCAGTATTTT	CSVDYSTDTQYF
.	.	TRBJ1-3	TRBV5-6	TGTGCCAGCAGCTTGCCCGGGATTATAGGAAACACCATATATTTT	CASSLPGIIGNTIYF
.	.	TRBJ1-5	TRBV7-6	TGTGCCAGCAGCTCGGGTAGCAATCAGCCCCAGCATTTT	CASSSGSNQPQHF
.	.	TRBJ1-1	TRBV6-5	TGTGCCAGCAGTTACGCGGGAGAGAACACTGAGGCTTTCTTT	CASSYAGENTEAFF
.	.	TRBJ1-4	TRBV4-1	TGCGCCAGCACCCCTAGCGCCTTGGGGCGGGGTGAAAAACTGTTTTTT	CASTPSALGRGEKLFF
.	.	TRBJ1-2	TRBV7-2	TGTGCCAGCAGCAGTAGAAGCGGGCCCTTCAACTATGGCTACACCTTC	CASSSRSGPFNYGYTF
.	.	TRBJ1-2	TRBV7-2	TGTGCCAGCAGCTTGGAGCGCGGTGGCTACACCTTC	CASSLERGGYTF
.	.	TRBJ1-2	TRBV7-2	TGTGCCAGCAGCCCCCCGCGGGACTGGAACTATGGCTACACCTTC	CASSPPRDWNYGYTF
.	few	TRBJ2-7	TRBV2	TGTGCCAGCAGTGAGGAGGGAGGGGGCTCCTACGAGCAGTACTTC	CASSEEGGGSYEQYF
TRBD1	.	TRBJ1-2	TRBV23-1	TGCGCCAGCAGTTGGGGGGACAGCGTCTATGGCTACACCTTC	CASSWGDSVYGYTF
.	.	TRBJ2-5	TRBV9	TGTGCCAGCAGCGTTGGACTAATGCAAGAGACCCAGTACTTC	CASSVGLMQETQYF
.	.	TRBJ1-1	TRBV28	TGTGCCAGCAGTTTTGGAGAGAACACTGAAGCTTTCTTT	CASSFGENTEAFF
TRBD2	.	TRBJ2-1	TRBV7-3	TGTGCCAGCAGCTTAAATACGGGGGGGCCAAGGAATGAGCAGTTCTTC	CASSLNTGGPRNEQFF
.	few	TRBJ1-2	TRBV6-1	TGTGCCAGCAGTGAACTTTTAGGGGGGGGAGGCTACACCTTC	CASSELLGGGGYTF
.	.	TRBJ1-5	TRBV15	TGTGCCACCAGCAGAGATGCGAAGGGGAGGGGTCAGCCCCAGCATTTT	CATSRDAKGRGQPQHF
.	.	TRBJ1-2	TRBV28	TGTGCCAGCAGGCCAGGGGAATATGGCTACACCTTC	CASRPGEYGYTF